This is a list of T cell receptor beta chains from one sample in a study of blood T cell repertoires in COVID-19. Produced via immunoSEQ multiplex PCR; TCRdb's table is partial and in-frame only. The sample yields about 26,000 clones, 85% to 90% seen once. Sequencing was carried out using peripheral blood. The source of these receptors is a man aged 65-85 years with active COVID-19. Both conserved end residues are part of each CDR3. D genes are given only for firm matches. Some rows mark clone size as missing; the rest say once, few, many or name a class of expanded clone.

v_call	d_call	j_call	clone_size	cdr3_aa	cdr3_nt
TRBV27	-	TRBJ2-1	once	CASTLSLYTGYNEQFF	TGTGCCAGCACCCTATCTTTGTACACAGGATACAATGAGCAGTTCTTC
TRBV2	TRBD1	TRBJ1-3	-	CASRPGTVSGNTIYF	TGTGCCAGCCGACCAGGGACAGTCTCTGGAAACACCATATATTTT
TRBV4-2	-	TRBJ2-6	-	CASSQANSGANVLTF	TGTGCCAGCAGCCAAGCTAACTCTGGGGCCAACGTCCTGACTTTC
TRBV14	-	TRBJ1-6	-	CASSQGSTPLHF	TGTGCCAGCAGCCAAGGCAGTACACCCCTCCACTTT
TRBV19	-	TRBJ1-2	once	CASSTRGFNYGYTF	TGTGCCAGTAGTACCAGGGGCTTTAACTATGGCTACACCTTC
TRBV4-3	-	TRBJ1-6	-	CASSQDRFINSPLHF	TGCGCCAGCAGCCAAGACCGGTTCATTAATTCACCCCTCCACTTT
TRBV4-3	-	TRBJ1-1	-	CASSQDSGGAEAFF	TGCGCCAGCAGCCAAGATTCCGGGGGAGCTGAAGCTTTCTTT
TRBV5-4	TRBD1	TRBJ1-2	-	CASRQWTGEEGYTF	TGTGCCAGCAGACAGTGGACAGGGGAAGAAGGCTACACCTTC
TRBV6-2/TRBV6-3	TRBD1	TRBJ2-6	-	CASSYSSGTGHDWGANVLTF	TGTGCCAGCAGTTACTCGAGTGGGACAGGGCATGATTGGGGGGCCAACGTCCTGACTTTC
TRBV28	-	TRBJ2-7	-	CASSSRQDSSINSYEQYF	TGTGCCAGCAGTTCTAGGCAGGACAGCTCGATAAATTCCTACGAGCAGTACTTC
TRBV3-1/TRBV3-2	TRBD1	TRBJ2-1	-	CASSLTPGGNEQFF	TGTGCCAGCAGCCTGACCCCAGGGGGCAATGAGCAGTTCTTC
TRBV7-9	-	TRBJ2-3	-	CASSLAQGRTDTQYF	TGTGCCAGCAGCTTAGCTCAGGGAAGGACAGATACGCAGTATTTT
TRBV7-2	TRBD1	TRBJ1-4	-	CASSLGGLEKLFF	TGTGCCAGCAGTCTAGGGGGCCTTGAAAAACTGTTTTTT
TRBV6-2/TRBV6-3	-	TRBJ1-1	-	CASSYSRYLSAFF	TGTGCCAGCAGTTACTCGAGGTATCTCTCCGCTTTCTTT
TRBV2	-	TRBJ2-3	-	CASSEDRVNTDTQYF	TGTGCCAGCAGTGAAGACAGGGTGAACACAGATACGCAGTATTTT
TRBV11-1	-	TRBJ2-3	-	CASSRWGGTDTQYF	TGTGCCAGCAGCCGCTGGGGGGGCACAGATACGCAGTATTTT
TRBV7-9	-	TRBJ1-2	-	CASSLAGERDYTF	TGTGCCAGCAGCTTAGCAGGGGAAAGAGACTACACCTTC
TRBV4-2	TRBD2	TRBJ2-5	-	CASSQGEWLAGGPSVRTETQYF	TGTGCCAGCAGCCAAGGTGAATGGCTAGCGGGGGGGCCGTCCGTTCGAACGGAGACCCAGTACTTC
TRBV7-9	-	TRBJ2-7	-	CASSLAQAGYEQYF	TGTGCCAGCAGCTTAGCCCAGGCCGGCTACGAGCAGTACTTC
TRBV4-1	TRBD1	TRBJ2-7	-	CASSLGTGGRYEQYF	TGCGCCAGCAGCCTTGGGACAGGGGGACGCTACGAGCAGTACTTC
TRBV7-9	TRBD1	TRBJ2-1	medium-sized	CASSLNRGNEQFF	TGTGCCAGCAGCTTGAACAGGGGCAATGAGCAGTTCTTC
TRBV5-5	-	TRBJ2-1	once	CASSPQGGAPYNEQFF	TGTGCCAGCAGTCCTCAGGGGGGAGCGCCCTACAATGAGCAGTTCTTC
TRBV18	-	TRBJ2-3	-	CASSPEAAQYF	TGTGCCAGCTCACCGGAGGCGGCGCAGTATTTT
TRBV4-2	TRBD2	TRBJ2-7	once	CASSQIGTSGSYEQYF	TGTGCCAGCAGCCAAATTGGGACTAGCGGATCCTACGAGCAGTACTTC
TRBV19	TRBD1	TRBJ1-2	-	CASSRIQGAGYGYTF	TGTGCCAGTAGTAGAATTCAGGGGGCTGGCTATGGCTACACCTTC
TRBV3-1/TRBV3-2	-	TRBJ2-7	once	CASSRGSAYEQYF	TGTGCCAGCAGCCGAGGTTCGGCCTACGAGCAGTACTTC
TRBV27	TRBD1	TRBJ1-5	once	CASSLFPLTGGNQPQHF	TGTGCCAGCAGTTTATTCCCCCTGACAGGGGGCAATCAGCCCCAGCATTTT
TRBV18	-	TRBJ2-4	-	CASSPSENIQYF	TGTGCCAGCTCACCATCCGAGAACATTCAGTACTTC
TRBV5-4	TRBD2	TRBJ2-3	-	CASSLEPSGHSTDTQYF	TGTGCCAGCAGCTTGGAGCCTAGCGGACATAGCACAGATACGCAGTATTTT